The 9 T cell receptor delta chains reported below all come from one sample, sequenced in a study of gamma-delta T cells after stem cell transplantation. TCRdb reprocessed the RT-PCR reads using CATT. The data contain about 1,100 delta-chain clones, roughly an eighth of them singletons. Specimen: gamma-delta T cells. These receptors were collected from a human donor. It is not recorded whose cells these are; they may come from a transplant donor.

By its share, this clone is large (0.1 to 1%). This sequence joins TRDV2 and TRDJ2; 8 nucleotides line up with TRDD3. After removal of 1 base from V and 0 bases from J, the junction contained 9 bases not matched to a gene. The CDR3 runs to 18 residues. Germline CDR1 and CDR2: GEAIGNYY and EKD. The CDR3 is CACDTLGDPKALTAQLFF. The CDR3 DNA follows: TGTGCCTGTGACACGCTGGGGGACCCTAAAGCTTTGACAGCACAACTCTTCTTT.

This clone is deemed large. Other DNA sequences of this sample code for an identical CDR3. The chain links TRDV2 to TRDJ1; 13 bases are shared with TRDD3. With V trimmed by 3 bases and J by 0 bases, 12 bases remained unmatched. CDR3 length: 19 residues. Germline V gene sequence: CDR1 GEAIGNYY, CDR2 EKD. The CDR3 sequence is CACDPLLGDTPLYTDKLIF. The CDR3 region has the DNA TGTGCCTGTGACCCTCTACTGGGGGATACGCCCCTGTACACCGATAAACTCATCTTT.

In regard to this clone: The translation of this DNA and the TCRdb protein of a much larger clone differ at residue 5, probably owing to a read error; the protein shown here is translated from the DNA. V and J are TRDV2 and TRDJ1, with 11 bases fitting TRDD3. The CDR3 consists of 19 residues. The germline CDR1 and CDR2 sequences are GEAIGNYY and EKD. The V gene end was trimmed by 3 bases and the J gene end by 0 bases; junction bases not matched to a gene: 14. The CDR3 reads CACDAMGRLGDTYTDKLIF. In DNA, the CDR3 is TGTGCCTGTGACGCCATGGGGCGCCTGGGGGATACATACACCGATAAACTCATCTTT.

This clone counts as medium-sized. The chain has TRDV1 and TRDJ1, with 10 bases identical to TRDD3. The CDR3 contains 19 residues. Germline loops: CDR1 TSWWSYY, CDR2 QGS. Trimming at V came to 1 base and at J to 6 bases, leaving 17 bases not matched to a gene. Here the CDR3 DNA reads TGTGCTCTTGGGGAACCCCCATTTCCTACGGGGGATACGGGGTATAAACTCATCTTT. It specifies CALGEPPFPTGDTGYKLIF.

This clone is medium-sized within its sample. V and J are TRDV1 and TRDJ1, with TRDD3 matching over 12 bases. After removal of 4 bases from V and 2 bases from J, the junction contained 38 bases not matched to a gene. Germline V gene data show CDR1 as TSWWSYY and CDR2 as QGS. This CDR3 has 27 amino acids. The CDR3 region is CALGGSGGSKLRLRTGGYKRRTDKLIF. CDR3 bases: TGTGCTCTTGGGGGGTCCGGGGGCTCGAAGCTGCGTCTTAGAACTGGGGGATACAAACGGAGGACCGATAAACTCATCTTT.

This clone is termed large. V is TRDV2 and J is TRDJ1; D uncertain. With 0 bases removed from V and 0 bases from J, the gap between germline ends came to 10 bases. In germline, CDR1 is GEAIGNYY, CDR2 EKD. This CDR3 region has 15 residues. In DNA form, the CDR3 reads TGTGCCTGTGACACCGTTGGACCCGACACCGATAAACTCATCTTT. Translated, it gives CACDTVGPDTDKLIF.

By frequency in the sample, this clone is medium-sized. The chain joins TRDV2 to TRDJ1, with 8 bases that match TRDD3. The ends lost 3 bases at V and 0 bases at J; junction bases unmatched: 14. Germline V gene data show CDR1 as GEAIGNYY and CDR2 as EKD. This CDR3 contains 18 residues. The CDR3 protein is CACDPLGPVLGDTDKLIF. The DNA of the CDR3 is TGTGCCTGTGACCCTCTTGGCCCGGTACTGGGGGACACCGATAAACTCATCTTT.

Relative to its sample, this clone is large. Other DNA sequences in the same sample also yield this CDR3. This chain joins TRDV2 and TRDJ1; 13 positions match TRDD3. Per the germline V gene, CDR1 is GEAIGNYY and CDR2 is EKD. The ends lost 0 bases at V and 0 bases at J; junction bases unmatched: 12. The CDR3 covers 20 residues. CDR3 nucleotides: TGTGCCTGTGACACCCTACTGGGGGATACGGGCTTCCTTAACACCGATAAACTCATCTTT. It encodes CACDTLLGDTGFLNTDKLIF.

In its sample, this clone is large. J is TRDJ1 and V is TRDV2; 10 bases map to TRDD3. Trimming removed 4 bases from V and 0 bases from J; junction bases left unmatched: 16. Germline V gives CDR1 GEAIGNYY, CDR2 EKD. The CDR3 consists of 19 residues. For the CDR3, the DNA is TGTGCCTGTGAGAACCTCCAGGGGGATACGCGGGAGAACACCGATAAACTCATCTTT. Residues: CACENLQGDTRENTDKLIF.